Presented here are 8 T cell receptor beta chains from one specimen sequenced in a study of blood T cell repertoires in COVID-19. Profiling relied on immunoSEQ multiplex PCR, and the TCRdb table lists in-frame clones only, not all of them. The sample records about 87,000 clones, around 90% being singletons. The material sequenced was peripheral blood. These receptors were obtained from a woman over 75 with acute or convalescent COVID-19.

The chain joins TRBV12-3 or TRBV12-4 to TRBJ1-2, with TRBD1 matching 7 bases. The CDR3 totals 12 residues. With V trimmed by 7 bases and J by 2 bases, 1 base remained unmatched. CDR3 nucleotides: TGTGCCAGCACGGACAGGAACTATGGCTACACCTTC. Encoded protein: CASTDRNYGYTF.

This chain connects TRBV2 to TRBJ2-3; 7 bases are shared with TRBD1. V was pared by 5 bases and J by 3 bases, with 14 bases of the junction left unmatched. Germline CDR1 SNHLY, CDR2 FYNNEI. The CDR3 spans 17 residues. CDR3 DNA: TGTGCCAGCAGTTCCCCCACAGGGGCTCCGTCTACAGATACGCAGTATTTT. Protein: CASSSPTGAPSTDTQYF. Using reference TRBV2 and TRBJ2-3 for the parts outside the CDR3, the full variable domain is EPEVTQTPSHQVTQMGQEVILRCVPISNHLYFYWYRQILGQKVEFLVSFYNNEISEKSEIFDDQFSVERPDGSNFTLKIRSTKLEDSAMYFCASSSPTGAPSTDTQYFGPGTRLTVL.

The V and J genes are TRBV30 and TRBJ1-2; weak D call: TRBD1 (6 bases). The germline gives CDR1 GTSNPN, CDR2 SVGIG (reference sequence). The CDR3 contains 14 residues. With 3 bases removed from V and 0 bases from J, the gap between germline ends came to 11 bases. The CDR3 DNA sequence: TGTGCCTGGAGAGTACAGGGTTCTAACTATGGCTACACCTTC. Protein: CAWRVQGSNYGYTF.

The chain has TRBV7-2 and TRBJ1-5; 7 bases are a match to TRBD1. J gave up 0 bases and V 7 bases, and 6 bases lay outside the gene matches. The CDR3 has 15 residues. The germline V gene encodes CDR1 SGHTA and CDR2 FQGNSA. The CDR3 sequence: CASNQQGYSNQPQHF. In DNA form, the CDR3 reads TGTGCCAGCAACCAACAGGGGTATAGCAATCAGCCCCAGCATTTT.

The J gene is TRBJ2-7, the V gene TRBV18, with TRBD2 as a possible D gene (6 bases). From germline, CDR1 is KGHSH and CDR2 LQKENI. This CDR3 region has 13 residues. V dropped 3 bases and J dropped 3 bases, with 9 bases sitting between them. The CDR3 spells CASSPLGGYEQYF. CDR3 sequence (DNA): TGTGCCAGCTCACCGTTGGGGGGCTACGAGCAGTACTTC.

The chain couples TRBV20-1 to TRBJ1-2; the D gene is possibly TRBD1 (5 bases). Trimming took 5 bases from V and 5 from J, leaving 18 bases between them. CDR1 and CDR2 from the germline V gene are DFQATT and SNEGSKA (reference sequence). The CDR3 has 14 amino acids. CDR3 in amino acids: CSARDTAGNYGYTF. CDR3 bases: TGCAGTGCTCGTGATACGGCAGGGAATTATGGCTACACCTTC.

CDR3 sequence: CASRPPGKRGNEQFF. DNA for the CDR3: TGTGCCAGCAGGCCTCCCGGGAAACGCGGCAATGAGCAGTTCTTC. The rearrangement links TRBV6-5 to TRBJ2-1, with TRBD2 as a possible D gene (5 bases). The length of the CDR3 is 15 residues. The germline V and J ends were trimmed by 6 bases and 6 bases, with 18 bases remaining between them. The germline gives CDR1 MNHEY, CDR2 SVGAGI.

This chain uses TRBV19 with TRBJ1-5; no definite D call. The germline CDR1 and CDR2 sequences are LNHDA and SQIVND (reference sequence). The CDR3 has 18 residues. The V gene lost 10 bases and the J gene lost 2 bases, with 27 bases spanning the gap. The chain's CDR3 is CAISTRERKRHGNQPQHF. CDR3 bases: TGTGCCATATCAACCCGGGAGAGAAAAAGACATGGCAATCAGCCCCAGCATTTT.